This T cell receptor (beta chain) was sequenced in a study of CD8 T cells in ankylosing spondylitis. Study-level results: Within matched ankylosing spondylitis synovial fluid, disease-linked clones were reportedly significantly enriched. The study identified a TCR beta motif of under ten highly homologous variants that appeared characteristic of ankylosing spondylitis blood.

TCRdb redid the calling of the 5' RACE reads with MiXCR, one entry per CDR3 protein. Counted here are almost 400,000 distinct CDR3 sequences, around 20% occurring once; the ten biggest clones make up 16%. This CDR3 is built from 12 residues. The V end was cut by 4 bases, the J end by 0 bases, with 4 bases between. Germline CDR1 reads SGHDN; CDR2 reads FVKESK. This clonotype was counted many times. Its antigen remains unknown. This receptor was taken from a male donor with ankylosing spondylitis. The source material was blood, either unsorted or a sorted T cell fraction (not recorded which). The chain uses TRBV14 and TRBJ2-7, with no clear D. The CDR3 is CASSRSSYEQYF. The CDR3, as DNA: TGTGCCAGCAGCCGCAGCTCCTACGAGCAGTACTTC. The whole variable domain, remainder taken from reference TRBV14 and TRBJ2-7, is EAGVTQFPSHSVIEKGQTVTLRCDPISGHDNLYWYRRVMGKEIKFLLHFVKESKQDESGMPNNRFLAERTGGTYSTLKVQPAELEDSGVYFCASSRSSYEQYFGPGTRLTVT.